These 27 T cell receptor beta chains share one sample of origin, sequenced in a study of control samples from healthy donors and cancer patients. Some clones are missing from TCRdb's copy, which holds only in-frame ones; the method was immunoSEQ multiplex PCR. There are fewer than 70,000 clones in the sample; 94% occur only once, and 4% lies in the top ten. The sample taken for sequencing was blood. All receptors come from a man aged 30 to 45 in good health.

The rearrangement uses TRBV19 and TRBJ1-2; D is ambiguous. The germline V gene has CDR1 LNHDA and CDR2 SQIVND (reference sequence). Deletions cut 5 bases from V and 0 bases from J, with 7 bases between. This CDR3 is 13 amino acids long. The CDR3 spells CASSLATNYGYTF. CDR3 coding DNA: TGTGCCAGTAGTCTAGCCACTAACTATGGCTACACCTTC.

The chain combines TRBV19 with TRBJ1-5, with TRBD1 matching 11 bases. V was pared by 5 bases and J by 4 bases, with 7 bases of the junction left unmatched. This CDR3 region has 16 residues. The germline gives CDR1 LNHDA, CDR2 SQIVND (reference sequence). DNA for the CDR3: TGTGCCAGTAGTGGAGACCGGGACAGGGGGAATCAGCCCCAGCATTTT. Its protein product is CASSGDRDRGNQPQHF.

The CDR3 bases are TGTGCCACCAGTTTGAGGGGGGGAAGCGAGCAGTACTTC. Translating gives CATSLRGGSEQYF. This chain joins TRBV24-1 and TRBJ2-7, with a possible D match to TRBD2 (7 bases). Looked up from germline, CDR1 is KGHDR and CDR2 is SFDVKD. V was pared by 6 bases and J by 6 bases, with 14 bases between. CDR3 length equals 13 residues.

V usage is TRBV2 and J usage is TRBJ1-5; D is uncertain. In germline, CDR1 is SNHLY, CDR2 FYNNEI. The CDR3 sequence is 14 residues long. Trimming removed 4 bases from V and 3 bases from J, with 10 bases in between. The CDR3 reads CASSVTSINQPQHF. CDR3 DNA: TGTGCCAGCAGTGTTACTTCGATCAATCAGCCCCAGCATTTT.

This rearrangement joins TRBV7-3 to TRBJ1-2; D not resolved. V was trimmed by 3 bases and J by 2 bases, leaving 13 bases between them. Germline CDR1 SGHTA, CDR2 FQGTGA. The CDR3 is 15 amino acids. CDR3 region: CASSLDGPSNYGYTF. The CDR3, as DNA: TGTGCCAGCAGCTTGGACGGACCCTCAAACTATGGCTACACCTTC.

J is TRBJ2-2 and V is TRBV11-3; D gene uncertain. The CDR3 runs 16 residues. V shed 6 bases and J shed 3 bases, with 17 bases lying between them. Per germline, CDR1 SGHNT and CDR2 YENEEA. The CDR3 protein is CASRFSSSRDTGELFF. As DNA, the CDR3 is TGTGCCAGCAGGTTCTCCTCCTCCCGGGACACCGGGGAGCTGTTTTTT.

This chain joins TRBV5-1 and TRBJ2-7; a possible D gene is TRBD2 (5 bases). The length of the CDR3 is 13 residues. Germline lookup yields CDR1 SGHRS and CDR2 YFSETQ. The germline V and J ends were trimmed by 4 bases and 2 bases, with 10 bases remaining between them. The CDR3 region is CASSGGAAYEQYF. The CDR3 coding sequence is TGCGCCAGCAGCGGAGGAGCCGCCTACGAGCAGTACTTC.

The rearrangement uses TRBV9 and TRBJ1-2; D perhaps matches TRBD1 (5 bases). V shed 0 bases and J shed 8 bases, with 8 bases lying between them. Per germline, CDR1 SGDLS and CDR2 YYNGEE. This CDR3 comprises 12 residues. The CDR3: CASSVAGVGYTF. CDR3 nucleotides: TGTGCCAGCAGCGTAGCGGGGGTAGGCTACACCTTC.

Here the CDR3 DNA reads TGTGCCAGCAGGGACAGGAATGAAAAACTGTTTTTT. The encoded protein is CASRDRNEKLFF. The chain recombines TRBV6-6 with TRBJ1-4; 7 nucleotides line up with TRBD1. The CDR3 totals 12 residues. Germline assignment: CDR1 MNHNY and CDR2 SVGAGI (reference sequence). V was clipped by 6 bases and J by 5 bases; unmatched bases: 0.

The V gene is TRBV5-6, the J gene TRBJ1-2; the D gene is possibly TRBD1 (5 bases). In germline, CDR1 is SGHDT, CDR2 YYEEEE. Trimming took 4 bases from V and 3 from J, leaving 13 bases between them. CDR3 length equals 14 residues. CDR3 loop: CASSGRDSDYGYTF. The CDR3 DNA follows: TGTGCCAGCAGCGGCCGGGACTCGGACTATGGCTACACCTTC.

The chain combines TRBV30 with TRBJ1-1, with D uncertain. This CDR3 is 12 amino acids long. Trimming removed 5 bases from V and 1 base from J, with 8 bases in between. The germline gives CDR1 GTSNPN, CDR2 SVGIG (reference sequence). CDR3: CAWAAENTEAFF. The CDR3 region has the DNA TGTGCCTGGGCGGCCGAGAACACTGAAGCTTTCTTT.

The CDR3 bases are TGTGCCAGCAGGGACGGGACAGATGACGCCCCCTACGAGCAGTACTTC. It translates to CASRDGTDDAPYEQYF. The chain has TRBV6-4 and TRBJ2-7; 7 positions match TRBD1. CDR3 length equals 16 residues. The V gene's germline CDR1 is MRHNA and CDR2 SNTAGT. After removal of 6 bases from V and 2 bases from J, the junction contained 13 bases not matched to a gene.

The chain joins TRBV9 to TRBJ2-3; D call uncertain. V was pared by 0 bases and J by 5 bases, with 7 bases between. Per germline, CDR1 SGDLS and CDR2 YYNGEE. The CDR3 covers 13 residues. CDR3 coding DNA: TGTGCCAGCAGCGTAGAGGAAATAGATACGCAGTATTTT. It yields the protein CASSVEEIDTQYF.

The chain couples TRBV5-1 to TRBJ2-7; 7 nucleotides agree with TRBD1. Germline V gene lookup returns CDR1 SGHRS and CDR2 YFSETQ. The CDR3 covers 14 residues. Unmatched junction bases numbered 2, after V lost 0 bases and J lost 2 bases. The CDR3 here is CASSLGTGAYEQYF. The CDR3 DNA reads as TGCGCCAGCAGCTTGGGAACAGGGGCCTACGAGCAGTACTTC. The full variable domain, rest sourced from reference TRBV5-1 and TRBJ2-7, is KAGVTQTPRYLIKTRGQQVTLSCSPISGHRSVSWYQQTPGQGLQFLFEYFSETQRNKGNFPGRFSGRQFSNSRSEMNVSTLELGDSALYLCASSLGTGAYEQYFGPGTRLTVT.

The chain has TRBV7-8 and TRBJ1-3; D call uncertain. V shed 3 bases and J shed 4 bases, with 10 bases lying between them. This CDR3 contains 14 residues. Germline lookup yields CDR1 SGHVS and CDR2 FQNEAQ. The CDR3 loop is CASSFTAGGNTIYF. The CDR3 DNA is TGTGCCAGCAGCTTTACGGCGGGAGGAAACACCATATATTTT.

Written as DNA, the CDR3 is TGTGCCAGCAGCCAAGGGAGGACTTGGGGGGAGACCCAGTACTTC. It translates to CASSQGRTWGETQYF. The chain links TRBV3-1 (or the pseudogene TRBV3-2) to TRBJ2-5; D may correspond to TRBD1 or TRBD2 (5 bases each). V dropped 1 base and J dropped 5 bases, with 14 bases sitting between them. The CDR3 runs 15 residues. Germline assignment: CDR1 LGHDT and CDR2 YNNKEL (reference sequence).

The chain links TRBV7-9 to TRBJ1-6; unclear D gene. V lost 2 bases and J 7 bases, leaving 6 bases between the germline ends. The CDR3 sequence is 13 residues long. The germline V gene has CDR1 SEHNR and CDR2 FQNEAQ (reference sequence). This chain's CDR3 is CASSLNGNSPLHF. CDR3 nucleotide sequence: TGTGCCAGCAGCTTAAACGGAAATTCACCCCTCCACTTT.

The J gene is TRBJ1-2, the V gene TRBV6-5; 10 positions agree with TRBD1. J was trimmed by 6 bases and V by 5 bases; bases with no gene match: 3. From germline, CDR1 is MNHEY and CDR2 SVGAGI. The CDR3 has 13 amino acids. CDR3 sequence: CASSRTGGDGYTF. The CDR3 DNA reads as TGTGCCAGCAGTCGGACAGGGGGGGATGGCTACACCTTC.

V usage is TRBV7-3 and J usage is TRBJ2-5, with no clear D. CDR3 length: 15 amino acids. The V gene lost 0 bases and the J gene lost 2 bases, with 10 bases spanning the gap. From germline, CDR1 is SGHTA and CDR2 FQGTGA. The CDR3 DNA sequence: TGTGCCAGCAGCTTAACGAGGAGCGCACAAGAGACCCAGTACTTC. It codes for CASSLTRSAQETQYF.

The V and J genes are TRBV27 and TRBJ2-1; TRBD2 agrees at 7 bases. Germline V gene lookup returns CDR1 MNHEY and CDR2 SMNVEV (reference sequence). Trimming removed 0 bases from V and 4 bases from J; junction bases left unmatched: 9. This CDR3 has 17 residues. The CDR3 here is CASSLSWGGSAYNEQFF. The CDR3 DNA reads TGTGCCAGCAGTTTATCGTGGGGCGGGAGCGCTTACAATGAGCAGTTCTTC.

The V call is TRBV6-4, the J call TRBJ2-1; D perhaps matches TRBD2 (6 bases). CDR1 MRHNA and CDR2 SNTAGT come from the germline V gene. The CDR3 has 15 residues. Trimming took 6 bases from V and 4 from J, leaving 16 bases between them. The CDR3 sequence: CASRIEPAGYNEQFF. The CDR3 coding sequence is TGTGCCAGCAGAATCGAACCGGCGGGATACAATGAGCAGTTCTTC.

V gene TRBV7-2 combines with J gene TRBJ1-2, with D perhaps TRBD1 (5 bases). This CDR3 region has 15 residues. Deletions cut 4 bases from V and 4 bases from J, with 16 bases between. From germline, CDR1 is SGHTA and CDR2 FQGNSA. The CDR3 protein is CASSSRGGATYGYTF. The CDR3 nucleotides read TGTGCCAGCAGCTCTCGGGGAGGGGCTACCTATGGCTACACCTTC.

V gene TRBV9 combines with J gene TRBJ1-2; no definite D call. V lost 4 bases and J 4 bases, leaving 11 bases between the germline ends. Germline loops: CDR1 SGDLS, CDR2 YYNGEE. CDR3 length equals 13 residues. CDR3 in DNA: TGTGCCAGCAGCCCCGAAGAGTCCTATGGCTACACCTTC. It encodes CASSPEESYGYTF. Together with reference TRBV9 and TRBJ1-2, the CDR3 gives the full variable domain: DSGVTQTPKHLITATGQRVTLRCSPRSGDLSVYWYQQSLDQGLQFLIQYYNGEERAKGNILERFSAQQFPDLHSELNLSSLELGDSALYFCASSPEESYGYTFGSGTRLTVV.

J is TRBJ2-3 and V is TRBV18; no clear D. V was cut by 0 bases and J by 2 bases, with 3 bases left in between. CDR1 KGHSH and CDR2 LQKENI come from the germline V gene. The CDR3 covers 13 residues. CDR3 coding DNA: TGTGCCAGCTCACCACCCGTCACAGATACGCAGTATTTT. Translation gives CASSPPVTDTQYF.

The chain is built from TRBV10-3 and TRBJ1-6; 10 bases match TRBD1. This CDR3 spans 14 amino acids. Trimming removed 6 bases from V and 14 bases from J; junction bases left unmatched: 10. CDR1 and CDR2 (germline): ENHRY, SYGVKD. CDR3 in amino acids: CAIRGGDRGTSLHF. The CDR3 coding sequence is TGTGCCATCAGGGGGGGGGACAGGGGCACTTCCCTCCACTTT.

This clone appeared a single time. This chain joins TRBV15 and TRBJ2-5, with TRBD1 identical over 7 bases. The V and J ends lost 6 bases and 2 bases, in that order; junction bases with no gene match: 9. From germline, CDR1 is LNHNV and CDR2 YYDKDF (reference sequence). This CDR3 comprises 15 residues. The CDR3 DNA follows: TGTGCCACCAGACCGGGACAGCGCGATCAAGAGACCCAGTACTTC. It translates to CATRPGQRDQETQYF.

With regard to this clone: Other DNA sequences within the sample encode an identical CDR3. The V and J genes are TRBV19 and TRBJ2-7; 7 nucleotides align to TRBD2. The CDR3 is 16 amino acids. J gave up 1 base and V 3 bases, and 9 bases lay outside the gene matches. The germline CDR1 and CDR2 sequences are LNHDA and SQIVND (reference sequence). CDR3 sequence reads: CASSITSSGISYEQYF. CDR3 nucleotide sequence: TGTGCCAGTAGTATTACCTCCAGCGGGATTTCCTACGAGCAGTACTTC.